A selection of T cell receptor beta chains follows, all from one sample in a study of graft-versus-host responses after intestinal transplantation. Their antigens are not known. Method: immunoSEQ multiplex PCR; TCRdb's copy keeps in-frame clones and lacks some. The sample has 90,000 to 95,000 clones, 90% to 95% seen once. This specimen consisted of unstimulated CD8+ T cells sorted from spleen or lymph node cells, obtained before intestinal transplant. The receptors originated from a human donor who received an intestinal transplant. Both conserved end residues are part of each CDR3. Each record gives: V gene, D gene, clone size, J gene, CDR3 length, CDR3 DNA, CDR3 protein. A D gene is named only where the DNA matches it firmly. Size is omitted from some rows. Given values are once, few, many or a class for expanded clones.

TRBV4-3	-	-	TRBJ1-3	14	TGCGCCAGCAGCCAAGACAGATTCGGAAACACCATATATTTT	CASSQDRFGNTIYF
TRBV5-1	-	-	TRBJ2-3	13	TGCGCCAGCAGCTTCGGGTTGTCAGATACGCAGTATTTT	CASSFGLSDTQYF
TRBV6-5	TRBD2	-	TRBJ2-7	14	TGTGCCAGCAGTTGGGAGGGTTTATCCTACGAGCAGTACTTC	CASSWEGLSYEQYF
TRBV5-1	-	-	TRBJ1-3	15	TGCGCCAGCAGCTTGGAAGTGCGGGACGAAAACACCATATATTTT	CASSLEVRDENTIYF
TRBV4-1	-	-	TRBJ2-1	16	TGCGCCAGCAGCCATTTATCACTAGCTGACTTGGATGAGCAGTTCTTC	CASSHLSLADLDEQFF
TRBV27	TRBD2	-	TRBJ2-7	13	TGTGCCAGCAGTATAGGGACTACCTACGAGCAGTACTTC	CASSIGTTYEQYF
TRBV27	-	-	TRBJ1-5	13	TGTGCCAGCAGTTTATCGGCTGTACAGCCCCAGCATTTT	CASSLSAVQPQHF
TRBV4-2	TRBD1	-	TRBJ1-2	16	TGTGCCAGCAGCCAAGTAGGACAGGGGAATAACTATGGCTACACCTTC	CASSQVGQGNNYGYTF
TRBV18	-	once	TRBJ2-7	14	TGTGCCAGCTCACCAGCGGGCAGCTCCTACGAGCAGTACTTC	CASSPAGSSYEQYF
TRBV19	-	-	TRBJ2-7	13	TGTGCCAGTAGTATGGCAGGTTACTACGAGCAGTACTTC	CASSMAGYYEQYF
TRBV13	TRBD1	-	TRBJ1-4	15	TGCGCCAGCAGCTTAGGTGTGACAGGGGACGAAAAACTGTTTTTT	CASSLGVTGDEKLFF
TRBV5-3	-	-	TRBJ1-4	16	TGTGCCAGAAGCTGCCCACTTGCGGGAACTAATGAAAAACTGTTTTTT	CARSCPLAGTNEKLFF
TRBV27	TRBD1	-	TRBJ2-7	13	TGTGCCAGCCGGGGACAGGGCTCCTACGAGCAGTACTTC	CASRGQGSYEQYF
TRBV4-3	-	-	TRBJ2-1	16	TGCGCCAGCAGCCAAGACCGCGAGCTTAGCTACAATGAGCAGTTCTTC	CASSQDRELSYNEQFF
TRBV2	-	-	TRBJ2-7	17	TGTGCCAGCAGTGAAAATCCCCTGACAATGAGCTCCTACGAGCAGTACTTC	CASSENPLTMSSYEQYF
TRBV4-2	TRBD1	-	TRBJ1-5	15	TGTGCCAGCAGCCACTTCGGGGACAGAAATCAGCCCCAGCATTTT	CASSHFGDRNQPQHF
TRBV29-1	TRBD2	-	TRBJ2-2	15	TGCAGCGCGTCATCGGGGGGGAGTAACACCGGGGAGCTGTTTTTT	CSASSGGSNTGELFF
TRBV21-1	-	-	TRBJ2-7	13	TGTGCCAGCAGCAAAGCTGGAGGGAAAGAGCAGTACTTC	CASSKAGGKEQYF
TRBV27	-	-	TRBJ2-7	13	TGTGCCAGCAGTCAGATGCCAGGCTACGAGCAGTACTTC	CASSQMPGYEQYF
TRBV4-1	TRBD1	once	TRBJ2-5	16	TGCGCCAGCAGCCATGTCATCGGACAGGGGGAAGAGACCCAGTACTTC	CASSHVIGQGEETQYF
TRBV28	TRBD2	once	TRBJ2-3	16	TGTGCCAGCAGGACGATAGCGGGACCATACACAGATACGCAGTATTTT	CASRTIAGPYTDTQYF
TRBV10-2	-	-	TRBJ1-6	14	TGCGCCAGCATGACAAGCTCCTATAATTCACCCCTCCACTTT	CASMTSSYNSPLHF
TRBV27	-	-	TRBJ1-1	15	TGTGCCAGCAGTTTAAGTGGCTTTTCGAACACTGAAGCTTTCTTT	CASSLSGFSNTEAFF
TRBV27	TRBD2	-	TRBJ2-7	14	TGTGCCAGCTCAGCCCTGGGGCTAGCGGGTGTAGGTTACTTC	CASSALGLAGVGYF
TRBV11-1	-	-	TRBJ2-7	14	TGTGCCAGCAGCTTAGAAGCGACTAGCTACGAGCAGTACTTC	CASSLEATSYEQYF